Included here is one T cell receptor (beta chain) sequence, with context. Some clones are missing from TCRdb's copy, which holds only in-frame ones; the method was immunoSEQ multiplex PCR. The profile shows under 150,000 clones, 90% of them singletons. This sample stems from a study of OX40 agonist ivuxolimab in advanced cancers. Study details: Ivuxolimab is an agonistic anti-OX40 (CD134) antibody, and patients were treated with it. Hepatocellular carcinoma, melanoma, renal cell or head and neck cancer occurred in dose-escalation patients. Treatment received earlier with anti-PD-1, anti-PD-L1 or anti-CTLA-4 agents was allowed, and under 50% had some.

The TCR originated in an adult with an advanced solid tumor such as melanoma, head and neck, liver or kidney cancer. The specimen comprised CD4+ or CD8+ T cells sorted from blood, sampled in a trial of the OX40 agonist ivuxolimab.

CDR3 protein: CATRESPAWGTEAFF. The CDR3 DNA sequence: TGCGCCACCAGAGAGTCCCCTGCATGGGGCACTGAAGCTTTCTTT. The chain combines TRBV5-1 with TRBJ1-1, with no clear D. CDR3 length: 15 amino acids. CDR1 SGHRS and CDR2 YFSETQ come from the germline V gene. Trimming stripped 9 bases from V and 4 bases from J, with 22 bases between.